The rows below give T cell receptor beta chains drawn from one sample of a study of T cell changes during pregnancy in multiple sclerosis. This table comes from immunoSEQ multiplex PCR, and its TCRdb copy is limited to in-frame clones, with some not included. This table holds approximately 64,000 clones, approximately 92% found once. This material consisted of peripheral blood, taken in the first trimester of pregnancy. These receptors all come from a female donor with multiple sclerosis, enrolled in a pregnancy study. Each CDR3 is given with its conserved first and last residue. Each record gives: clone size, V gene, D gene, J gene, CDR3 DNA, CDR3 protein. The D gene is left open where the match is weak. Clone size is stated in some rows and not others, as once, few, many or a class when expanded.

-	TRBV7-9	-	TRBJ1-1	TGTGCCAGCAGCGCCCCGGACAGAATGAACACTGAAGCTTTCTTT	CASSAPDRMNTEAFF
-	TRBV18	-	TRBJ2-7	TGTGCCAGCTCAGCGAACCTTTACGAGCAGTACTTC	CASSANLYEQYF
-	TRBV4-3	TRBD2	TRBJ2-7	TGCGCCAGCAGCCAAGATAGGGACTACTCCTACGAGCAGTACTTC	CASSQDRDYSYEQYF
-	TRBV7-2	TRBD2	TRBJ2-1	TGTGCCAGCAGCCGCACTGGGACTGGGGCGGGAGTAAATGAGCAGTTCTTC	CASSRTGTGAGVNEQFF
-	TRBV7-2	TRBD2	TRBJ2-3	TGTGCCAGCAGCTTAGCTAGCGGGAGGGTTCGGGATACGCAGTATTTT	CASSLASGRVRDTQYF
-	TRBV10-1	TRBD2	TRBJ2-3	TGCGCCAGCAGGACTAGCCGATCCACAGATACGCAGTATTTT	CASRTSRSTDTQYF
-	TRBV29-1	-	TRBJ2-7	TGCAGCGTTCGAAGGGGCACCTACGAGCAGTACTTC	CSVRRGTYEQYF
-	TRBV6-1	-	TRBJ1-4	TGTGCCAGCAGTGGACAGGTGGCGGTTAATGAAAAACTGTTTTTT	CASSGQVAVNEKLFF
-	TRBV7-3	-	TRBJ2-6	TGTGCCAGCAGTCAGGGCCTCTCTGGGGCCAACGTCCTGACTTTC	CASSQGLSGANVLTF
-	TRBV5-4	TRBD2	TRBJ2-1	TGTGCCAGCAGCCTAATAAAACTAGCGGGAGTCTACAATGAGCAGTTCTTC	CASSLIKLAGVYNEQFF
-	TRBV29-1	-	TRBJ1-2	TGCAGCGTCGGAGCGACAGATTTCCTCAACTATGGCTACACCTTC	CSVGATDFLNYGYTF
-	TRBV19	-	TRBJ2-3	TGTGCCAGCCAGACAGGCACAGATACGCAGTATTTT	CASQTGTDTQYF
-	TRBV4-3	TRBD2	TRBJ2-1	TGCGCCAGCAGCCAACTCCTAGCGGATAACAATGAGCAGTTCTTC	CASSQLLADNNEQFF
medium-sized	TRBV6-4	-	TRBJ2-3	TGTGCCAGCAGTGAGACAGGCACAGATACGCAGTATTTT	CASSETGTDTQYF
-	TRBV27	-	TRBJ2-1	TGTGCCAGCAGTTTAGACTCCTCCTACAATGAGCAGTTCTTC	CASSLDSSYNEQFF
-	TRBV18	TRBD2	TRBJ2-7	TGTGCCAGCTCACCATCAAGTGAGGGACTAGAGGTGCAGTACTTC	CASSPSSEGLEVQYF
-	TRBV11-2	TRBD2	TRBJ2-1	TGTGCCAGCAGCCGGGGAGGGTCCTACAATGAGCAGTTCTTC	CASSRGGSYNEQFF
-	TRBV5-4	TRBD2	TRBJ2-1	TGTGCCAGCAGCCTCCTAACTAGCGGGGGGTACAATGAGCAGTTCTTC	CASSLLTSGGYNEQFF
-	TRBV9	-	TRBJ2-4	TGTGCCAGCAGCGGCCCTATAGCCAAAAACATTCAGTACTTC	CASSGPIAKNIQYF
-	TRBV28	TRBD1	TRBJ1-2	TGTGCCAGCAGTGCCGGACAGGCCCGCTATGGCTACACCTTC	CASSAGQARYGYTF